The source of this T cell receptor beta chain is a study of human T cells and chemical hapten exposure. TCRdb re-called the RACE reads through MiXCR, storing one row per CDR3 protein. The sample includes 100,000 to 150,000 distinct CDR3 sequences, about 9.4% of them seen just once. Specified time point: healthy volunteer bleed at 2 weeks. The template was total RNA from unfractionated whole blood. This clonotype was recorded at least ten times. The CDR3 has 15 residues. Trimming removed 5 bases from V and 4 bases from J, with 17 bases in between. The V gene's germline CDR1 is LGHDT and CDR2 YNNKEL (reference sequence).

The source is a male donor in good health. Some clones in this sample may be carry-over from other donors' samples. What was sequenced was whole blood. The V gene is TRBV3-1, the J gene TRBJ2-5, with D tentatively TRBD2 (5 bases). This chain's CDR3 is CASSSHGGETETQYF. The CDR3 nucleotides are TGTGCCAGCAGCTCTCACGGAGGCGAGACAGAGACCCAGTACTTC.